This TCR beta chain was captured in a study of CD8 T cells in ankylosing spondylitis. Study findings and constraints: Characteristic, it appeared, of ankylosing spondylitis blood was a TCR beta motif of several highly homologous variants. The study looked at matched synovial fluid samples from ankylosing spondylitis patients. Disease-linked clones were reported to be significantly enriched there.

To note about this clonotype: What it binds is not known.

For TCR beta, libraries came from quantitative 5'-RACE with molecular barcodes. TCRdb re-analysed the 5' RACE reads in MiXCR, keeping a single row per CDR3 protein. Among 450,000 or so distinct CDR3 sequences, 25% to 30% were seen once, and the ten largest hold about 0.92%. Trimming took 8 bases from V and 4 from J, leaving 17 bases between them. The CDR3 has 14 residues. Sequenced sample: blood, either unsorted or a sorted T cell fraction (not recorded which). The rearrangement uses TRBV12-3 or TRBV12-4 and TRBJ1-1; D may be TRBD1 (5 bases). This TCR was recovered from a male donor with ankylosing spondylitis. The CDR3 sequence is CASGARRQGTEAFF. In DNA, the CDR3 is TGTGCCAGCGGCGCGAGGAGGCAGGGCACTGAAGCTTTCTTT.